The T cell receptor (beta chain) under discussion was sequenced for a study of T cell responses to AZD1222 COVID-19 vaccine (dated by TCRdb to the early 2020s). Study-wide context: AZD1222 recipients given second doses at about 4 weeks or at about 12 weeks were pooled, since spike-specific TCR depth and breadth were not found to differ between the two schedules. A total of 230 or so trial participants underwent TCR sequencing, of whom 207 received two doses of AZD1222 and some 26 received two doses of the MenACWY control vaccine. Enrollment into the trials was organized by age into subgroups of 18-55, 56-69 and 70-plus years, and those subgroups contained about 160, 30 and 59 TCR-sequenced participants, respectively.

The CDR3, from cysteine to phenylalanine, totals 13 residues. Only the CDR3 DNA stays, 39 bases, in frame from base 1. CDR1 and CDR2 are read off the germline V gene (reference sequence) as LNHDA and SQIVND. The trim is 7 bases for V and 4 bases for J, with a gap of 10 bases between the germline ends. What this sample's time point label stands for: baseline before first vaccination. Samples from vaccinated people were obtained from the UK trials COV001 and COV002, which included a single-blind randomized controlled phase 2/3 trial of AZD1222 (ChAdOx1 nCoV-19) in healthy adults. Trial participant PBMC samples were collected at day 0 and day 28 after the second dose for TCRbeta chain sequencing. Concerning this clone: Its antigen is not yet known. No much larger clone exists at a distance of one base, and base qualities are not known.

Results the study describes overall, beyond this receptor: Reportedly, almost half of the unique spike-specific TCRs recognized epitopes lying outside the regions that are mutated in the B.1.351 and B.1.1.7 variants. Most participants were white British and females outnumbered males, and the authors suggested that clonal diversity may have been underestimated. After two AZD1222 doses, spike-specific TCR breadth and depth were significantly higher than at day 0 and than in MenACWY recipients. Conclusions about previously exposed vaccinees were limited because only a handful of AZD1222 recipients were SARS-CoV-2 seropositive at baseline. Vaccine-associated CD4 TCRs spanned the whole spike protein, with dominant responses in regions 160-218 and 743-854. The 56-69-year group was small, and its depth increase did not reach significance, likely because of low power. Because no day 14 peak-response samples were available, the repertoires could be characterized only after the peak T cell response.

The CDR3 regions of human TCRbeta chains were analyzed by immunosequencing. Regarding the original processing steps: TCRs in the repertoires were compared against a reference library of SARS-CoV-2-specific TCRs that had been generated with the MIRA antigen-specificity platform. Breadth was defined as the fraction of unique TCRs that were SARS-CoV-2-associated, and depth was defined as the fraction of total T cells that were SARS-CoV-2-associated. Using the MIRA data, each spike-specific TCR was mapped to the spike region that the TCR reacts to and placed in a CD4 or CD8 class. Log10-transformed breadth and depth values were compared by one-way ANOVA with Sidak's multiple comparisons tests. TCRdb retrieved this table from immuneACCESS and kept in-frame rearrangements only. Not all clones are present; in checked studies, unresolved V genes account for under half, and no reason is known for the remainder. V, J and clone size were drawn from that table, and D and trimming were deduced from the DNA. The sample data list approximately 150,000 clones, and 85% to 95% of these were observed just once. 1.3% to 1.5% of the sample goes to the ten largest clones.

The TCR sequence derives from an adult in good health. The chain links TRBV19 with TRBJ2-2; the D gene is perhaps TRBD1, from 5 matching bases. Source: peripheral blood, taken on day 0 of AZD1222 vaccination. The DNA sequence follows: TGTGCCAGTACCTCAGGGTTCACCGGGGAGCTGTTTTTT. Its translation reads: CASTSGFTGELFF.